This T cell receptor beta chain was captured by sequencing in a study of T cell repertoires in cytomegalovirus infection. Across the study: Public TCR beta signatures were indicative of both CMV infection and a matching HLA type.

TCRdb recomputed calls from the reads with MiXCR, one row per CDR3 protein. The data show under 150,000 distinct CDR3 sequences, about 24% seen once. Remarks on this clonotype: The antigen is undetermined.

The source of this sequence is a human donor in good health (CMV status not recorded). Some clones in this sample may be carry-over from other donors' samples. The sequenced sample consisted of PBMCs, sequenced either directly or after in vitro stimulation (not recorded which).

The CDR3 region has the DNA TGTGCCAGCAGTCTTGGGGTTAGACTCGGAGGGCCCCTTCGGGGAGTAAAGTACGAGCAGTACTTC. It yields the protein CASSLGVRLGGPLRGVKYEQYF. The rearrangement joins TRBV12-3 or TRBV12-4 to TRBJ2-7, with TRBD2 as a possible D gene (6 bases). The CDR3 totals 22 residues. V was shortened by 5 bases and J by 4 bases, with 39 bases between the two germline ends.